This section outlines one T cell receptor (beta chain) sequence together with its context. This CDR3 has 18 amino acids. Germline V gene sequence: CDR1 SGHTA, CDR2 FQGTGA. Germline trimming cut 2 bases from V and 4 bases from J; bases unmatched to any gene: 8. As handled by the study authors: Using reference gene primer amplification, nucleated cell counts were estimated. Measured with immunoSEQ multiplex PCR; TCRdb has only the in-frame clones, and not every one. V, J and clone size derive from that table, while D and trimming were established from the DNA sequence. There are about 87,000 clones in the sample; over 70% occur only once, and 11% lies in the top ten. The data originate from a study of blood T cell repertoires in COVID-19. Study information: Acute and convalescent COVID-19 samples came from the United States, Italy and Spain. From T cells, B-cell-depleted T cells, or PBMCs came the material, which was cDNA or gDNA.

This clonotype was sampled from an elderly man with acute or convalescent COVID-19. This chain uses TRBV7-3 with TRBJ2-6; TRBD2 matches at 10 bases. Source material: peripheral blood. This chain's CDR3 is CASSLLAGASLGANVLTF. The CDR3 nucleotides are TGTGCCAGCAGCTTACTAGCGGGGGCCTCTCTGGGGGCCAACGTCCTGACTTTC.